The 15 T cell receptor beta chains below all came from one sample that was sequenced in a study of CD8 T cells in ankylosing spondylitis. MiXCR, run by TCRdb on the 5' RACE reads, gives a single entry per CDR3 protein. The sample lists about 220,000 distinct CDR3 sequences, roughly 26% occurring once. Sequencing was performed on blood, either unsorted or a sorted T cell fraction (not recorded which). The receptor source for this set is a male donor with ankylosing spondylitis or in good health (not recorded which).

This clonotype was found many times. This chain joins TRBV10-3 and TRBJ2-3, with D uncertain. Germline V gene sequence: CDR1 ENHRY, CDR2 SYGVKD. Trimming removed 4 bases at V and 0 bases at J, with 14 bases between. This CDR3 has 16 residues. The CDR3 nucleotides read TGTGCCATCAGTGTCGGGTCCCTCCCTAGCACAGATACGCAGTATTTT. Protein: CAISVGSLPSTDTQYF.

At least ten counts were recorded for this clonotype. The genes are TRBV11-3 and TRBJ2-3, with unresolved D. Germline loops: CDR1 SGHNT, CDR2 YENEEA. The CDR3 covers 14 residues. The V and J ends lost 5 bases and 4 bases respectively, with 13 bases between them. Here the CDR3 DNA reads TGTGCCAGCAGCGACAAGGGAAACCCAGATACGCAGTATTTT. This encodes CASSDKGNPDTQYF.

The chain recombines TRBV20-1 with TRBJ1-1; the D gene is possibly TRBD1 (5 bases). CDR1 is DFQATT, CDR2 SNEGSKA, per germline (reference sequence). V was pared by 1 base and J by 0 bases, with 12 bases between. This CDR3 region has 15 residues. As DNA, the CDR3 is TGCAGTGCTAGAGGGGGTGGGGGGATGAACACTGAAGCTTTCTTT. Translating it yields CSARGGGGMNTEAFF.

This clonotype was counted at least ten times. The CDR3 DNA reads as TGTGCCAGCAGTTGGAATGGGGACAGCAATCAGCCCCAGCATTTT. As protein: CASSWNGDSNQPQHF. The genes are TRBV6-5 and TRBJ1-5, with D tentatively TRBD1 (5 bases). The germline V gene encodes CDR1 MNHEY and CDR2 SVGAGI. The CDR3 length is 15 residues. Between the trimmed V and J ends, which lost 4 bases and 1 base, there was a span of 11 bases.

This clonotype was detected a few times. The chain carries TRBV7-2 and TRBJ2-2; D is possibly TRBD1 (6 bases). Germline values: CDR1 SGHTA, CDR2 FQGNSA. Trimming pared 5 bases from V and 4 bases from J, leaving 14 bases between. This CDR3 has 15 residues. CDR3 sequence reads: CASSPTRGGTGELFF. The CDR3 DNA is TGTGCCAGCAGCCCAACCAGGGGTGGCACCGGGGAGCTGTTTTTT.

This clonotype was counted between two and nine times. This rearrangement joins TRBV29-1 to TRBJ2-3, with TRBD1 as a possible D gene (7 bases). The CDR3 sequence is 16 residues long. Trimming took 3 bases from V and 0 from J, leaving 16 bases between them. Germline V lookup: CDR1 SQVTM, CDR2 ANQGSEA. In nucleotides, the CDR3 is TGCAGCGTTGAGGGACAGCGCGGGGTGAGCACAGATACGCAGTATTTT. This codes for CSVEGQRGVSTDTQYF.

This clonotype was found many times. V is TRBV12-3 or TRBV12-4 and J is TRBJ2-1; D might be TRBD1 (6 bases). The CDR3 sequence is 15 residues long. V lost 8 bases, J lost 6 bases, and 20 bases lay in between. The CDR3, as DNA: TGTGCCAGCGGGGTTTCTTCATGGGGGCGCAATGAGCAGTTCTTC. Residues: CASGVSSWGRNEQFF.

The genes are TRBV20-1 and TRBJ2-1; maybe TRBD2 (6 bases). V was cut by 1 base and J by 6 bases, with 19 bases left in between. The CDR3 consists of 16 residues. CDR1 and CDR2 (germline): DFQATT, SNEGSKA (reference sequence). The CDR3 coding sequence is TGCAGTGCTAGAGTTCGGGGCGGGACCACGATCAATGAGCAGTTCTTC. This gives the protein CSARVRGGTTINEQFF.

This clonotype was seen repeatedly, ten times or more. The CDR3 loop reads CSASSQAFNGGYTF. The CDR3 DNA sequence: TGCAGTGCTAGCTCCCAGGCGTTTAACGGTGGCTACACCTTC. The chain has TRBV20-1 and TRBJ1-2; no clear D. Per germline, CDR1 DFQATT and CDR2 SNEGSKA (reference sequence). There are 14 residues in the CDR3. Deletions cut 3 bases from V and 7 bases from J, with 18 bases between.

This clonotype was seen many times. The V and J genes are TRBV20-1 and TRBJ2-7; the match to TRBD2 covers 9 bases. CDR1 is DFQATT, CDR2 SNEGSKA, per germline (reference sequence). This CDR3 contains 14 residues. With V trimmed by 5 bases and J by 5 bases, 10 bases remained unmatched. The CDR3 sequence is CSAGGASGIHEQYF. The CDR3, as DNA: TGCAGTGCTGGTGGGGCTAGCGGGATACACGAGCAGTACTTC.

The chain uses TRBV29-1 and TRBJ2-7; 8 bases are shared with TRBD1. Germline CDR1 reads SQVTM; CDR2 reads ANQGSEA. The trim removed 4 bases at V and 2 bases at J, leaving 7 bases unmatched. The CDR3 spans 14 residues. CDR3 sequence (DNA): TGCAGCGTTGGGGGCAGGGGGCGCCCCTACGAGCAGTACTTC. This gives the protein CSVGGRGRPYEQYF.

The rearrangement links TRBV5-1 to TRBJ2-1; D remains unclear. V dropped 0 bases and J dropped 6 bases, with 10 bases sitting between them. CDR3 length equals 14 residues. Germline lookup yields CDR1 SGHRS and CDR2 YFSETQ. The DNA for the CDR3 is TGCGCCAGCAGCTTGGCAGTGTCTCTCAATGAGCAGTTCTTC. Its translation is CASSLAVSLNEQFF.

This chain links TRBV20-1 with TRBJ1-2; D is unclear. Germline CDR1 reads DFQATT; CDR2 reads SNEGSKA (reference sequence). V lost 4 bases and J lost 1, with 10 bases in between. The CDR3 sequence is 13 residues long. CDR3 coding DNA: TGCAGTGCTATCAAGGGAATTAACTATGGCTACACCTTC. Translated: CSAIKGINYGYTF.

This clonotype was seen only a few times. This chain uses TRBV20-1 with TRBJ1-2, with 7 bases identical to TRBD1. CDR1 and CDR2 from the germline V gene are DFQATT and SNEGSKA (reference sequence). The junction had 6 bases not matched to a gene; V was cut back by 3 bases and J by 5 bases. This CDR3 region has 13 residues. The CDR3 is CSASVGGAYGYTF. In nucleotides, the CDR3 is TGCAGTGCTAGCGTAGGGGGCGCATATGGCTACACCTTC.

This sequence joins TRBV7-2 and TRBJ2-7; 8 bases align to TRBD1. The CDR3 contains 15 residues. The V gene's germline CDR1 is SGHTA and CDR2 FQGNSA. With V trimmed by 4 bases and J by 2 bases, 7 bases remained unmatched. The CDR3 loop reads CASSSPGQAAYEQYF. The CDR3 DNA sequence: TGTGCCAGCAGCTCTCCGGGACAGGCTGCCTACGAGCAGTACTTC.